The sequence of this T cell receptor beta chain was determined in a study of blood T cell repertoires in COVID-19. Study background: COVID-19 samples collected from the United States, Italy and Spain covered acute and convalescent phases.

The data were produced by immunoSEQ multiplex PCR, yet TCRdb's version contains in-frame clones alone and is incomplete. This sample has about 210,000 clones, with 83% found just once. The receptor was derived from a woman aged 40 to 50 with active or convalescent COVID-19. The sample comprised peripheral blood.

The CDR3 bases are TGCGCCAGCAGCGTCGGGAACCCTAATGAAAAACTGTTTTTT. Its protein product is CASSVGNPNEKLFF. V is TRBV5-1 and J is TRBJ1-4, with D unresolved. The V end was cut by 4 bases, the J end by 3 bases, with 10 bases between. Per germline, CDR1 SGHRS and CDR2 YFSETQ. The CDR3 length is 14 residues.